This T cell receptor beta chain was recovered during a study of memory CD4+ T cells and cytomegalovirus serostatus (dated by TCRdb to between 2018 and 2020). Turning to the overall study: A total of about 35 healthy Belgian adults, of whom 9 were CMV seropositive and 24 were CMV seronegative, were included in the cohort. To replicate a published TCR-based CMV serostatus classifier, the researchers sequenced the CD4+ memory TCRbeta repertoires of a Belgian cohort whose cytomegalovirus serostatus was known.

Study-wide findings and limitations: The results were interpreted as suggesting that the CMV-associated TCR signature is largely present in the CD4+ memory repertoire. CMV serostatus prediction reached a median bootstrapped AUC of 0.95 with the original framework and just under 0.93 with a US-trained random forest. Of under 200 previously reported CMV-associated TCRbeta sequences, about 62 appeared in the CD4+ memory repertoires, each in one to five individuals. A median bootstrapped AUC of about 0.95 with a 95% CI of 0.76-1.00 was achieved on the Belgian cohort by the original-framework classifier. Only CD4+CD45RO+ memory cells were sequenced, unlike the original study, which covered naive and memory CD4+ and CD8+ populations.

The Quick-DNA Microprep Kit was used to extract genomic DNA from the sorted cells. Amplification of TCRbeta DNA was done with the immunoSEQ hsTCRbeta kit, following the protocol from the manufacturer. An Illumina MiSeq instrument was used to sequence the TCRbeta libraries. Per the source publication's procedure: Removing out-of-frame sequences left about 2,300,000 distinct TCRbeta sequences, an average of roughly 63,000 per individual. Two values were used to score each individual: the count of fewer than 200 previously reported CMV-associated TCRbeta sequences and the total count of productive distinct TCRbeta sequences. A beta-binomial model was reimplemented in Python, and scikit-learn random forests with default parameters were trained on data from the US cohort. Classifier performance on the Belgian cohort was reported as the median AUC with percentile confidence intervals calculated over 10,000 bootstrap iterations. TCRdb stores this immuneACCESS table with in-frame sequences only. Part of the clones is absent; in the studies checked, under half of the shortfall reflects unresolved V genes, and no reason is known for the rest. V and J calls and clone size come straight from that table; D and trimming were deduced from the DNA. For this sample the table gives tens of thousands of clones, of which around three quarters were detected only once. 1.1% of the sample belongs to the ten largest clones.

A word on this clone: Its antigen is not yet known. No base qualities exist here, and no much larger clone lies one base off it.

A FACSAria II was used to sort memory CD4+ T cells, defined as single viable CD3+CD4+CD8-CD45RO+ cells. CMV serostatus was determined using a Roche Elecsys assay that detects serum IgG against CMV pp150, pp28, p38 and p52. Once the samples were thawed, total CD4+ T cells were enriched through positive selection using CD4 magnetic microbeads. Samples originated from another study that specifically interrogated the CD4+ T cell memory repertoire. Peripheral blood mononuclear cells were isolated and cryopreserved according to standard operating procedures, and serum was kept at -80 degrees C. Staining used CD3-PerCP (BW264/56), CD4-APC (RPA-T4), CD45RO-PE (UCHT1) and CD8-Pacific Orange (3B5) antibodies, with Sytox blue excluding non-viable cells. The receptor was derived from an adult in good health and CMV-seronegative. The sequencing input was memory CD4+ T cells from blood.

The CDR3 protein: CASSPQERNYGYTF. The DNA sequence is given as TGTGCCAGTAGCCCCCAGGAACGTAACTATGGCTACACCTTC. The chain is assembled from TRBV19 and TRBJ1-2; confidence is insufficient to name the D gene. The CDR1 and CDR2 encoded by the germline V gene (reference sequence) are LNHDA and SQIVND. The junction shows trimming of 6 bases on V and 1 base on J, plus 12 bases between the germline ends. From the cysteine through the phenylalanine, the CDR3 covers 14 amino acids. The sequence is cut down to CDR3 DNA, 42 bases in frame from base 1.